This passage covers 16 T cell receptor beta chains from one sample sequenced in a study of blood T cell repertoires in COVID-19. Some clones are missing from TCRdb's copy, which holds only in-frame ones; the method was immunoSEQ multiplex PCR. The table lists 100,000 to 150,000 clones, 55% to 70% of them singletons. Sequenced sample: peripheral blood. The receptors come from a woman aged 70-85 years with acute or convalescent COVID-19.

This rearrangement joins TRBV15 to TRBJ2-5, with 9 bases fitting TRBD1. CDR1 and CDR2 (germline): LNHNV, YYDKDF (reference sequence). The CDR3 has 14 residues. The J segment lost 9 bases and the V segment lost 6 bases, leaving 11 bases of the junction unmatched. In DNA form, the CDR3 reads TGTGCCACCAGTAGGGACAGGGCAGTGACGGCCCAGTACTTC. Protein sequence: CATSRDRAVTAQYF.

This clone has only a few counts. The V call is TRBV6-5, the J call TRBJ1-4; maybe TRBD1 (6 bases). V shed 7 bases and J shed 8 bases, with 17 bases lying between them. Per germline, CDR1 MNHEY and CDR2 SVGAGI. The CDR3 has 14 residues. The CDR3 sequence is CASKMTQTGEKLFF. The CDR3 region has the DNA TGTGCCAGCAAGATGACACAGACAGGAGAAAAACTGTTTTTT.

The CDR3 DNA reads TGTGCCAGCAGCCGGGAGCGGCGGAACACTGAAGCTTTCTTT. Translating it yields CASSRERRNTEAFF. The chain uses TRBV5-6 and TRBJ1-1, with D unclear. Trimming took 4 bases from V and 1 from J, leaving 11 bases between them. Germline V gives CDR1 SGHDT, CDR2 YYEEEE. The length of the CDR3 is 14 residues.

This clone was seen a handful of times. The same CDR3 arises from other DNA sequences in this sample as well. V is TRBV9 and J is TRBJ1-4, with unresolved D. The CDR3 consists of 14 residues. V was pared by 0 bases and J by 5 bases, with 8 bases between. Germline V gives CDR1 SGDLS, CDR2 YYNGEE. CDR3 sequence (DNA): TGTGCCAGCAGCGTAGGTACAGAAAATGAAAAACTGTTTTTT. Translated: CASSVGTENEKLFF. Full variable domain (missing parts from reference TRBV9 and TRBJ1-4): DSGVTQTPKHLITATGQRVTLRCSPRSGDLSVYWYQQSLDQGLQFLIQYYNGEERAKGNILERFSAQQFPDLHSELNLSSLELGDSALYFCASSVGTENEKLFFGSGTQLSVL.

The rearrangement links TRBV5-1 to TRBJ2-1; TRBD2 aligns across 10 bases. Germline trimming cut 2 bases from V and 6 bases from J; bases unmatched to any gene: 5. The CDR3 sequence is 15 residues long. Per the germline V gene, CDR1 is SGHRS and CDR2 is YFSETQ. The DNA for the CDR3 is TGCGCCAGCAGCTTCTCTAGCGGGAGAATCAATGAGCAGTTCTTC. Protein: CASSFSSGRINEQFF. Full variable domain (remainder filled in from reference TRBV5-1 and TRBJ2-1): KAGVTQTPRYLIKTRGQQVTLSCSPISGHRSVSWYQQTPGQGLQFLFEYFSETQRNKGNFPGRFSGRQFSNSRSEMNVSTLELGDSALYLCASSFSSGRINEQFFGPGTRLTVL.

V and J are TRBV2 and TRBJ1-1, with a tentative D call TRBD1 (5 bases). The CDR3 runs 13 residues. Trimming took off 3 bases at V and 3 bases at J, with 8 bases between the two ends. Germline-derived CDR1 and CDR2 are SNHLY and FYNNEI. DNA of the CDR3: TGTGCCAGCAGTGAGGTCAGGGACACTGAAGCTTTCTTT. It translates to CASSEVRDTEAFF.

Here the CDR3 reads CASSQGVHRSGSTDTQYF. The CDR3 nucleotides read TGTGCCAGCAGCCAAGGGGTCCACCGTAGCGGGAGCACAGATACGCAGTATTTT. The V gene is TRBV4-2, the J gene TRBJ2-3, with 7 bases fitting TRBD2. Trimming removed 1 base from V and 0 bases from J; junction bases left unmatched: 10. The CDR3 consists of 18 residues. Germline lookup yields CDR1 LGHNA and CDR2 YNFKEQ.

The CDR3 DNA follows: TGCAGCGTCGAAATAACTAGCACAGATACGCAGTATTTT. Translated: CSVEITSTDTQYF. The rearrangement joins TRBV29-1 to TRBJ2-3; no reliable D call. Per germline, CDR1 SQVTM and CDR2 ANQGSEA. The germline V and J ends were trimmed by 6 bases and 0 bases, with 10 bases remaining between them. This CDR3 has 13 amino acids.

DNA of the CDR3: TGTGCCAGCAGCTTGATCCAGACAGCATATGGCTACACCTTC. Translation gives CASSLIQTAYGYTF. The V gene is TRBV5-6, the J gene TRBJ1-2; TRBD1 might be the D (5 bases). CDR3 size: 14 residues. V lost 1 base, J lost 5 bases, and 12 bases lay in between. CDR1 is SGHDT and CDR2 is YYEEEE in the germline V gene.

This clone was observed a handful of times. The V and J genes are TRBV10-2 and TRBJ2-3, with 11 bases identical to TRBD2. Looked up from germline, CDR1 is WSHSY and CDR2 is SAAADI. The CDR3 has 17 residues. Trimming cost V 3 bases and J 3 bases; bases outside gene matches: 8. The CDR3 DNA sequence: TGCGCCAGCAGTGAATTAGCGGGGGGGCTTTTGACAGATACGCAGTATTTT. It yields the protein CASSELAGGLLTDTQYF.

The chain has TRBV19 and TRBJ1-3; no clear D. Deletions cut 3 bases from V and 3 bases from J, with 6 bases between. The V gene's germline CDR1 is LNHDA and CDR2 SQIVND (reference sequence). The CDR3 extends over 13 amino acids. The CDR3 loop is CASSIEVGNTIYF. The DNA of the CDR3 is TGTGCCAGTAGTATTGAGGTTGGAAACACCATATATTTT.

The V gene is TRBV2, the J gene TRBJ1-2; D not resolved. V dropped 8 bases and J dropped 6 bases, with 13 bases sitting between them. The germline V gene encodes CDR1 SNHLY and CDR2 FYNNEI. The CDR3 covers 12 residues. The CDR3 DNA follows: TGTGCCAGCGTCCGGGGAGGGAATGGCTACACCTTC. Translated, it gives CASVRGGNGYTF.

CDR3 residues: CSVEDLGTVYGYTF. The CDR3 region has the DNA TGCAGCGTTGAAGATCTTGGGACAGTCTATGGCTACACCTTC. This chain uses TRBV29-1 with TRBJ1-2; 7 nucleotides line up with TRBD1. The CDR3 is 14 residues long. V lost 0 bases to trimming and J lost 4 bases; unmatched junction nucleotides: 5. Germline V lookup: CDR1 SQVTM, CDR2 ANQGSEA.

This chain uses TRBV5-1 with TRBJ1-1, with 10 bases identical to TRBD1. Germline CDR1 reads SGHRS; CDR2 reads YFSETQ. The CDR3 runs 15 residues. J lost 3 bases, V lost 0 bases, and 2 bases had no gene match. The CDR3 DNA sequence: TGCGCCAGCAGCTTGGGGACAGGGGGGTACACTGAAGCTTTCTTT. It translates to CASSLGTGGYTEAFF.

In this sample, this clone turned up once. The gene calls are TRBV18 and TRBJ2-1; 11 bases align to TRBD2. Germline V gene data show CDR1 as KGHSH and CDR2 as LQKENI. J gave up 10 bases and V 6 bases, and 11 bases lay outside the gene matches. The CDR3 totals 15 residues. The CDR3: CASSRASGRSWEQFF. The CDR3 nucleotides read TGTGCCAGCTCTCGGGCTAGCGGGAGGAGCTGGGAGCAGTTCTTC.

This chain joins TRBV19 and TRBJ1-2, with 9 bases fitting TRBD1. After removal of 3 bases from V and 3 bases from J, the junction contained 5 bases not matched to a gene. CDR1 is LNHDA, CDR2 SQIVND, per germline (reference sequence). The CDR3 totals 15 residues. CDR3: CASSMQTGGDYGYTF. The CDR3, as DNA: TGTGCCAGTAGTATGCAAACAGGGGGCGACTATGGCTACACCTTC.